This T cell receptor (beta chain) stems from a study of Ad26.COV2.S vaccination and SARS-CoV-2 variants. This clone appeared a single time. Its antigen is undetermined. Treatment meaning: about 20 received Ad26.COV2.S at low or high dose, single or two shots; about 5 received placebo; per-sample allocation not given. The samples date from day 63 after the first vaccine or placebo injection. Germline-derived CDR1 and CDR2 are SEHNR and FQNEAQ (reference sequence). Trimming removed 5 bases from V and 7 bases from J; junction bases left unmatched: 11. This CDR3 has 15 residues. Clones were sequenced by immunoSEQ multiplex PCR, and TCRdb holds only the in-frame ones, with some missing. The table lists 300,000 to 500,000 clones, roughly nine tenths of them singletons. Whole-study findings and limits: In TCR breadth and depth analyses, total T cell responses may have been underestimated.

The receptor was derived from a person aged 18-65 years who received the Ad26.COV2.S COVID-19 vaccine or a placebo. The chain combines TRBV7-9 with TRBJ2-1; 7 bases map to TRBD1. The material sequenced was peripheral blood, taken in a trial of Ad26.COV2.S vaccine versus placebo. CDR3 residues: CASSPNRGIGNEQFF. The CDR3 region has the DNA TGTGCCAGCAGCCCTAACAGGGGAATTGGAAATGAGCAGTTCTTC.